The sequence of this TCR beta chain was determined in a study of blood T cell repertoires in COVID-19. The assay was immunoSEQ multiplex PCR, and TCRdb's table has in-frame clones only and misses some. The data contain around 130,000 clones, approximately 85% of them seen just once; the ten biggest clones take up about 13%. Germline CDR1 SGHRS, CDR2 YFSETQ. CDR3 length: 15 amino acids. The ends were cut back, 4 bases at V and 2 bases at J, with 16 bases in the middle. The source of this sequence is a human donor in a cohort sampled during active COVID-19. Sequences were obtained from peripheral blood. The chain employs TRBV5-1 and TRBJ2-7, with TRBD1 as a possible D gene (6 bases). CDR3 DNA: TGCGCCAGCAGCCCCCGGGACACCTTAACCTACGAGCAGTACTTC. Translating it yields CASSPRDTLTYEQYF.